A single sample gave rise to the 29 T cell receptor beta chains below, sequenced in a study of T cells in Graves' hyperthyroidism and ophthalmopathy. RNA transcripts yielded amplified TCR beta CDR3 regions. The TCR CDR3 first-round RT-PCR relied on the HTBI primer set. TCRdb re-derived calls from the multiplex PCR reads in MiXCR, one entry per CDR3 protein. The repertoire holds fewer than 800,000 distinct CDR3 sequences, with about a sixth as singletons. Material for sequencing was blood. These receptors all come from a man aged 18 to 30 with Graves' hyperthyroidism.

This chain joins TRBV19 and TRBJ2-1; 7 positions agree with TRBD2. Germline values: CDR1 LNHDA, CDR2 SQIVND (reference sequence). J was trimmed by 7 bases and V by 3 bases; bases with no gene match: 9. CDR3 length equals 15 residues. The CDR3 loop is CASSILGLDGNEQFF. The CDR3 nucleotides read TGTGCCAGTAGTATTCTCGGACTAGACGGGAATGAGCAGTTCTTC. The entire variable domain, with the rest obtained from reference TRBV19 and TRBJ2-1, is as follows: DGGITQSPKYLFRKEGQNVTLSCEQNLNHDAMYWYRQDPGQGLRLIYYSQIVNDFQKGDIAEGYSVSREKKESFPLTVTSAQKNPTAFYLCASSILGLDGNEQFFGPGTRLTVL.

The gene calls are TRBV18 and TRBJ1-6, with D maybe TRBD1 (6 bases). The V gene lost 3 bases and the J gene lost 7 bases, with 13 bases spanning the gap. The CDR3 totals 15 residues. CDR1 KGHSH and CDR2 LQKENI come from the germline V gene. The CDR3: CASSPAGGRNSPLHF. The CDR3 DNA is TGTGCCAGCTCACCTGCTGGGGGGCGGAATTCACCCCTCCACTTT. The full variable domain, with the rest looked up from reference TRBV18 and TRBJ1-6, is NAGVMQNPRHLVRRRGQEARLRCSPMKGHSHVYWYRQLPEEGLKFMVYLQKENIIDESGMPKERFSAEFPKEGPSILRIQQVVRGDSAAYFCASSPAGGRNSPLHFGNGTRLTVT.

The V call is TRBV9, the J call TRBJ2-3; 9 bases align to TRBD2. In germline, CDR1 is SGDLS, CDR2 YYNGEE. This CDR3 spans 15 amino acids. The trim removed 4 bases at V and 3 bases at J, leaving 6 bases unmatched. CDR3 in amino acids: CASSSAGGGTDTQYF. The CDR3 nucleotides read TGTGCCAGCAGCTCAGCGGGAGGAGGAACAGATACGCAGTATTTT.

This clonotype was observed a few times. This chain connects TRBV19 to TRBJ1-1; 9 nucleotides agree with TRBD1. CDR3 length equals 11 residues. Germline values: CDR1 LNHDA, CDR2 SQIVND (reference sequence). CDR3 nucleotides: TGTGGGACAGGGGATAGCACTGAAGCTTTCTTT. Translation: CGTGDSTEAFF.

This clonotype has a count of ten or more. CDR3 loop: CASSVEPWETQYF. The CDR3 DNA is TGTGCCAGCAGCGTAGAACCGTGGGAGACCCAGTACTTC. This chain uses TRBV9 with TRBJ2-5; no reliable D call. Germline CDR1 SGDLS, CDR2 YYNGEE. Between the trimmed V and J ends, which lost 0 bases and 5 bases, there was a span of 8 bases. The CDR3 consists of 13 residues.

The table lists this clonotype with a few counts. V gene TRBV12-3 or TRBV12-4 combines with J gene TRBJ2-7, with 7 bases fitting TRBD2. With V trimmed by 5 bases and J by 2 bases, 12 bases remained unmatched. The CDR3 is 16 amino acids. The CDR3 nucleotides read TGTGCCAGCAGTCCTCCGAGTAGCGGGTTCCCCTACGAGCAGTACTTC. Translation: CASSPPSSGFPYEQYF.

CDR3 residues: CASSGDIQETQYF. The CDR3 nucleotides are TGTGCCAGCAGTGGGGACATTCAAGAGACCCAGTACTTC. The chain carries TRBV25-1 and TRBJ2-5; possible D gene TRBD1, 6 bases. Germline V lookup: CDR1 MGHDK, CDR2 SYGVNS. The CDR3 is 13 residues long. Trimming left V 4 bases short and J 2 bases short, with 8 bases between.

This clonotype was counted at least ten times. The chain uses TRBV6-1 and TRBJ2-7; perhaps TRBD1 as D (6 bases). The CDR3 covers 16 residues. CDR1 and CDR2 from the germline V gene are MNHNS and SASEGT. Trimming took off 6 bases at V and 0 bases at J, with 18 bases between the two ends. The CDR3 here is CASSTGTPNPSYEQYF. The CDR3 DNA sequence: TGTGCCAGCAGCACCGGGACACCTAACCCCTCCTACGAGCAGTACTTC.

This clonotype was seen a handful of times. The V gene is TRBV5-1, the J gene TRBJ2-5; D gene ambiguous. The CDR3 totals 12 residues. Deletions cut 4 bases from V and 0 bases from J, with 4 bases between. Germline loops: CDR1 SGHRS, CDR2 YFSETQ. The CDR3, as DNA: TGCGCCAGCAGCACCGACCAAGAGACCCAGTACTTC. Translation: CASSTDQETQYF.

This clonotype was counted at least ten times. This chain connects TRBV20-1 to TRBJ2-1, with D uncertain. The germline V and J ends were trimmed by 1 base and 10 bases, with 11 bases remaining between them. The germline V gene has CDR1 DFQATT and CDR2 SNEGSKA (reference sequence). This CDR3 has 12 residues. The CDR3 DNA reads TGCAGTGCTAGAGTGTCGAGCTTCGAGCAGTTCTTC. This sequence encodes CSARVSSFEQFF.

The chain is built from TRBV18 and TRBJ1-1; D remains unclear. The CDR3 runs to 16 residues. The V and J ends lost 3 bases and 6 bases respectively, with 20 bases between them. The V gene's germline CDR1 is KGHSH and CDR2 LQKENI. For the CDR3, the DNA is TGTGCCAGCTCACCCCGCGCCCAGACAAAGGACTCTGAAGCTTTCTTT. As protein: CASSPRAQTKDSEAFF.

This clonotype was seen a handful of times. The chain carries TRBV2 and TRBJ1-2, with TRBD1 matching over 9 bases. CDR1 and CDR2 from the germline V gene are SNHLY and FYNNEI. This CDR3 has 15 amino acids. The V and J ends lost 4 bases and 4 bases, in that order; junction bases with no gene match: 7. This chain's CDR3 is CASSGRDRDPYGYTF. The CDR3 DNA follows: TGTGCCAGCAGTGGCCGGGACAGGGATCCCTATGGCTACACCTTC.

At least ten counts were recorded for this clonotype. V usage is TRBV7-9 and J usage is TRBJ2-1; TRBD1 matches at 11 bases. CDR1 is SEHNR and CDR2 is FQNEAQ in the germline V gene (reference sequence). V lost 5 bases to trimming and J lost 9 bases; unmatched junction nucleotides: 3. There are 13 residues in the CDR3. Written as DNA, the CDR3 is TGTGCCAGCAGCGTAGGGACAGGGGGTGAGCAGTTCTTC. Translated: CASSVGTGGEQFF.

This clonotype has only one observation. The chain links TRBV5-1 to TRBJ2-1; the D gene is possibly TRBD2 (6 bases). In germline, CDR1 is SGHRS, CDR2 YFSETQ. The V end was cut by 1 base, the J end by 0 bases, with 11 bases between. The CDR3 spans 16 residues. The CDR3 coding sequence is TGCGCCAGCAGCTTGTTAGCGGACCGCTCCTACAATGAGCAGTTCTTC. Its translation: CASSLLADRSYNEQFF.

In its sample, this clonotype was seen many times. The chain employs TRBV28 and TRBJ2-1, with D unclear. The ends were cut back, 7 bases at V and 5 bases at J, with 15 bases in the middle. The CDR3 is 14 residues long. Looked up from germline, CDR1 is MDHEN and CDR2 is SYDVKM. CDR3 in amino acids: CASTSGFRDNEQFF. The CDR3 DNA is TGTGCCAGCACCTCGGGCTTCCGGGACAATGAGCAGTTCTTC.

This rearrangement joins TRBV30 to TRBJ2-1; maybe TRBD1 (5 bases). The CDR3 sequence is 15 residues long. The V gene's germline CDR1 is GTSNPN and CDR2 SVGIG (reference sequence). Trimming took off 8 bases at V and 5 bases at J, with 22 bases between the two ends. In DNA form, the CDR3 reads TGTGCCAGTAGTACCATCTTGGGGCCCAACAATGAGCAGTTCTTC. This encodes CASSTILGPNNEQFF.

This clonotype appeared many times. The rearrangement links TRBV2 to TRBJ2-7, with D possibly being TRBD2 (5 bases). The CDR3 consists of 13 residues. V dropped 3 bases and J dropped 0 bases, with 6 bases sitting between them. Germline V gene lookup returns CDR1 SNHLY and CDR2 FYNNEI. CDR3 bases: TGTGCCAGCAGTGAGAGGGCCTCCTACGAGCAGTACTTC. This gives the protein CASSERASYEQYF.

This clonotype has a handful of counts. The V call is TRBV7-9, the J call TRBJ2-7; 10 nucleotides align to TRBD1. V was pared by 8 bases and J by 3 bases, with 7 bases of the junction left unmatched. The CDR3 contains 14 residues. CDR1 and CDR2 (germline): SEHNR, FQNEAQ (reference sequence). CDR3: CASGGTGEGYEQYF. In nucleotides, the CDR3 is TGTGCCAGCGGGGGGACAGGGGAGGGCTACGAGCAGTACTTC.

In this sample, this clonotype turned up many times. The chain has TRBV7-2 and TRBJ2-5, with 9 bases identical to TRBD1. This CDR3 spans 15 amino acids. CDR1 is SGHTA, CDR2 FQGNSA, per germline. After removal of 4 bases from V and 4 bases from J, the junction contained 7 bases not matched to a gene. The CDR3 DNA reads as TGTGCCAGCAGCTCGACAGGGGGTGGTGGAGAGACCCAGTACTTC. The encoded protein is CASSSTGGGGETQYF.

Details on this clonotype: A much larger clone lies one base from this, so it may be a read error. The genes are TRBV12-3 or TRBV12-4 and TRBJ2-3; D is ambiguous. V gave up 3 bases and J gave up 1 base, with 14 bases separating them. The CDR3 has 16 residues. This CDR3 is CASSFPTQTGTDTQYF. The CDR3 coding sequence is TGTGCCAGCAGTTTTCCGACTCAAACGGGCACAGATACGCAGTATTTT.

This clonotype was counted only a few times. This sequence joins TRBV20-1 and TRBJ2-2; D not certain. Germline CDR1 DFQATT, CDR2 SNEGSKA (reference sequence). The CDR3 runs 12 residues. The V and J ends lost 3 bases and 5 bases respectively, with 7 bases between them. The CDR3 sequence: CSARWRTGELFF. The CDR3 DNA sequence: TGCAGTGCTAGGTGGCGGACCGGGGAGCTGTTTTTT.

This rearrangement joins TRBV7-9 to TRBJ2-6; maybe TRBD1 (6 bases). This CDR3 has 17 residues. V was clipped by 5 bases and J by 1 base, with 15 bases between them. Per the germline V gene, CDR1 is SEHNR and CDR2 is FQNEAQ (reference sequence). CDR3 DNA sequence: TGTGCCAGCAGCAATGCGAGGGGGTCATCTGGGGCCAACGTCCTGACTTTC. Protein: CASSNARGSSGANVLTF.

Ten or more counts support this clonotype. The CDR3 is CATSEVDFNAGELFF. CDR3 bases: TGTGCCACCAGTGAGGTGGACTTCAACGCCGGGGAGCTGTTTTTT. V gene TRBV24-1 combines with J gene TRBJ2-2; possibly TRBD2 for D (5 bases). Per germline, CDR1 KGHDR and CDR2 SFDVKD. Deletions cut 4 bases from V and 6 bases from J, with 14 bases between. This CDR3 comprises 15 residues.

This clonotype was recorded many times. The chain combines TRBV3-1 with TRBJ2-7; no reliable D call. V was clipped by 4 bases and J by 1 base, with 8 bases between them. The CDR3 has 13 residues. Germline assignment: CDR1 LGHDT and CDR2 YNNKEL (reference sequence). CDR3 DNA sequence: TGTGCCAGCAGCCTCACTATTTCCTACGAGCAGTACTTC. Translated: CASSLTISYEQYF.

This clonotype turned up a few times. The chain joins TRBV20-1 to TRBJ2-3; D could derive from TRBD1 or TRBD2 (6 bases each). CDR1 DFQATT and CDR2 SNEGSKA come from the germline V gene (reference sequence). CDR3 size: 14 residues. Trimming cost V 0 bases and J 6 bases, with 13 bases left between them. The CDR3, as DNA: TGCAGTGCTAGAGATGGAGGGGGTGGCGATACGCAGTATTTT. Its protein is CSARDGGGGDTQYF.

The V and J genes are TRBV2 and TRBJ2-7, with D possibly matching TRBD1 (6 bases). This CDR3 region has 15 residues. V was pared by 2 bases and J by 9 bases, with 20 bases between. The germline CDR1 and CDR2 sequences are SNHLY and FYNNEI. The CDR3 here is CASSELLMRGSGQYF. DNA of the CDR3: TGTGCCAGCAGTGAACTATTGATGAGGGGGTCAGGGCAGTACTTC.

This clonotype showed up just a few times. CDR3 region: CSAIRDRAVSGYTF. The CDR3 nucleotides are TGCAGTGCTATCCGGGACAGGGCCGTGAGTGGCTACACCTTC. The chain carries TRBV20-1 and TRBJ1-2; 9 positions agree with TRBD1. This CDR3 region has 14 residues. Germline V lookup: CDR1 DFQATT, CDR2 SNEGSKA (reference sequence). V dropped 4 bases and J dropped 7; count of bases not matched to a gene: 10.

This clonotype was counted only a few times. This sequence joins TRBV25-1 and TRBJ2-5; 12 nucleotides agree with TRBD2. V shed 8 bases and J 7 bases; nucleotides not matched to a gene: 11. This CDR3 is 15 amino acids long. Germline V gene lookup returns CDR1 MGHDK and CDR2 SYGVNS. This CDR3 reads CASSLAGGYGGTQYF. Here the CDR3 DNA reads TGTGCCAGCTCCCTAGCGGGAGGGTATGGAGGGACCCAGTACTTC.

This clonotype was counted only a few times. The chain has TRBV18 and TRBJ1-2; no clear D gene. The CDR3 spans 15 residues. Germline values: CDR1 KGHSH, CDR2 LQKENI. V shed 1 base and J shed 2 bases, with 11 bases lying between them. The CDR3: CASSPLGEGNYGYTF. The CDR3, as DNA: TGTGCCAGCTCACCACTAGGCGAGGGAAACTATGGCTACACCTTC. The entire variable domain, with the rest obtained from reference TRBV18 and TRBJ1-2, is as follows: NAGVMQNPRHLVRRRGQEARLRCSPMKGHSHVYWYRQLPEEGLKFMVYLQKENIIDESGMPKERFSAEFPKEGPSILRIQQVVRGDSAAYFCASSPLGEGNYGYTFGSGTRLTVV.